This record concerns one T cell receptor beta chain sequence. The antigen remains undetermined. The source of the sample is a study of T cell repertoires in cytomegalovirus infection. Overall study: Public TCR beta signatures marked donors with CMV infection and the matching HLA. Study-level findings and limits: Using cumulative public TCR beta family frequency, the authors identified those who carried CMV together with the relevant HLA. CMV-specific TCR beta clonotypes restricted by HLA-C were the ones dominating the ex vivo response.

The ends were cut back, 5 bases at V and 5 bases at J, with 10 bases in the middle. Germline CDR1 MNHNY, CDR2 SVGAGI (reference sequence). The CDR3 extends over 12 amino acids. From the reads, TCRdb called clonotypes with MiXCR, one entry per CDR3 protein. This repertoire shows about 830,000 distinct CDR3 sequences, about 31% found once; its top ten account for around 12%. The chain uses TRBV6-6 and TRBJ2-7; D may be TRBD1 (5 bases). This TCR was recovered from a human donor in good health (CMV status not recorded). Some clones in this sample may be carry-over from other donors' samples. The sample in question was cultured CD8+ T cells from PBMCs, obtained from culture after CMV antigen stimulation. The chain's CDR3 is CASSPGFHEQYF. The DNA for the CDR3 is TGTGCCAGCAGTCCAGGGTTCCACGAGCAGTACTTC.